The clone carrying this T cell receptor (beta chain) is large within its sample. Antigen: not known. The data were obtained in a study of spatial heterogeneity in lung cancer. Across the whole study: The library had UMIs, and each TCR and UMI pair averaged more than ten raw reads.

Individual TCR cDNA molecules each bore their own unique molecular identifier. TCRdb ran MiXCR on the 5' RACE reads and lists one entry per CDR3 protein. The data show fewer than 950 distinct CDR3 sequences, about 18% seen once. The germline CDR1 and CDR2 sequences are SGHRS and YFSETQ. The CDR3 sequence is 15 residues long. Trimming took 2 bases from V and 7 from J; bases not matched to a gene: 8. Study results and limitations: The authors estimated that approximately 7.3% of tumor T cells were covered for alpha chains and approximately 13% for beta chains. Tumor mutation counts were tracked by expanded intratumoral alpha and beta TCR counts.

The time point here: sample taken at primary tumor resection. Donors were approximately 70 untreated early-stage non-small cell lung cancer patients. The chain uses TRBV5-1 and TRBJ2-3; 9 bases line up with TRBD2. The sequencing here drew on lung tumor tissue, taken at surgery. The source of this sequence is a female donor with early-stage non-small cell lung cancer. CDR3 in DNA: TGCGCCAGCAGCTTAGGCGGGGGGGCCATCAATACGCAGTATTTT. Translated: CASSLGGGAINTQYF.